This entry is about one TCR beta chain. As yet, its antigen is unknown. The source of the sample is a study of PD-1 blockade in classical Hodgkin lymphoma. Broader study findings: While CD8+ TCR diversity did not rise significantly by C4D1, CD4+ TCR diversity did. Those patients who began receiving nivolumab less than 1 year after ASCT had lower diversity, and they were excluded. Diversity similar to that of newly diagnosed patients was seen at baseline in complete responders. Although disease activity or prior therapy may be involved, causes of the repertoire differences remain undefined.

The time point was: cycle 4 day 1 (C4D1), after less than 7 weeks of nivolumab. Relapses following autologous stem cell transplantation were seen in all patients, with brentuximab vedotin exposure varying. This table comes from immunoSEQ multiplex PCR, and its TCRdb copy is limited to in-frame clones, with some not included. Of 45,000 to 60,000 clones detected, 80% appear once; the ten largest clones hold 15% to 20%. V was clipped by 0 bases and J by 3 bases; unmatched bases: 7. Germline loops: CDR1 SGDLS, CDR2 YYNGEE. This CDR3 is built from 16 residues. The clonotype comes from a human donor with classical Hodgkin lymphoma. The chain employs TRBV9 and TRBJ2-7; 9 bases align to TRBD1. The specimen comprised peripheral blood mononuclear cells (PBMCs), sampled before the fourth cycle of nivolumab. The CDR3 region has the DNA TGTGCCAGCAGCGTAGGGAGGGGACAGGGCTTCTACGAGCAGTACTTC. Its translation is CASSVGRGQGFYEQYF.